The 4 T cell receptor beta chains given below trace back to one sample, sequenced in a study of radiation and T cells in renal cell carcinoma. Time point specified: blood 4 weeks post-SBRT, at nephrectomy. This sample's treatment: 15 Gy SBRT to primary tumor, nephrectomy 4 weeks later. The repertoire was sequenced with immunoSEQ multiplex PCR; TCRdb's copy has only in-frame clones and lacks some. Of roughly 80,000 clones listed, 70% to 90% are singletons. The sequencing used blood, collected from a patient whose treatment included radiotherapy and nephrectomy. The receptors derive from a woman aged 55 to 70 with renal cell carcinoma.

V gene TRBV18 combines with J gene TRBJ2-3, with D perhaps TRBD1 (6 bases). There are 15 residues in the CDR3. Trimming shortened V by 5 bases and J by 1 base, and 13 bases separated the two germline ends. Germline assignment: CDR1 KGHSH and CDR2 LQKENI. The CDR3 is CASSARQERTDTQYF. The DNA for the CDR3 is TGTGCCAGCTCAGCTAGACAGGAGCGCACAGATACGCAGTATTTT.

The chain carries TRBV2 and TRBJ1-2, with D perhaps TRBD1 (5 bases). The length of the CDR3 is 13 residues. Trimming shortened V by 5 bases and J by 6 bases, and 13 bases separated the two germline ends. From germline, CDR1 is SNHLY and CDR2 FYNNEI. CDR3 protein: CASSIRGWDGYTF. CDR3 in DNA: TGTGCCAGCAGTATACGGGGGTGGGATGGCTACACCTTC.

The V gene is TRBV6-6, the J gene TRBJ2-1; D may be TRBD1 or TRBD2 (5 bases each). The CDR3 totals 16 residues. Trimming pared 6 bases from V and 6 bases from J, leaving 21 bases between. The germline gives CDR1 MNHNY, CDR2 SVGAGI (reference sequence). CDR3 DNA sequence: TGTGCCAGCAGAGTACCCCGGGACCGCCAATCCAATGAGCAGTTCTTC. Protein: CASRVPRDRQSNEQFF.

V is TRBV2 and J is TRBJ1-2, with D maybe TRBD1 (6 bases). Germline V CDR1 and CDR2: SNHLY, FYNNEI. Deletions cut 6 bases from V and 4 bases from J, with 15 bases between. The CDR3 is made up of 14 amino acids. The CDR3 spells CASRDTGFGYGYTF. In DNA form, the CDR3 reads TGTGCCAGCAGAGATACAGGGTTCGGCTATGGCTACACCTTC.